This is a list of T cell receptor beta chains from one sample in a study of cytomegalovirus exposure and HLA in healthy donors. Data came from immunoSEQ multiplex PCR; TCRdb stores just in-frame clones and leaves some out. Counted here are about 160,000 clones, roughly 70% occurring once; the ten biggest clones make up roughly 6.6%. Sequencing was carried out using PBMCs. The receptor source for this set is a man between 35 and 55 years old in good health and CMV-seropositive. Both conserved end residues are part of each CDR3. The D gene is left open where the match is weak. Not all rows give a size; the values are once, few, many and, for expanded clones, a class.

D: TRBD1; J: TRBJ2-1; V: TRBV7-8; length: 16; size: once; CDR3: CASTGQGASGYNEQFF; DNA: TGTGCCAGCACTGGGCAGGGGGCATCGGGATACAATGAGCAGTTCTTC
D: -; J: TRBJ2-5; V: TRBV7-9; length: 16; size: -; CDR3: CASSSPDREKGGAQYF; DNA: TGTGCCAGCAGCTCCCCGGACAGGGAGAAGGGGGGGGCCCAGTACTTC
D: TRBD2; J: TRBJ2-7; V: TRBV6-5; length: 15; size: -; CDR3: CASSPGTSGSYEQYF; DNA: TGTGCCAGCAGTCCCGGGACTAGCGGCTCCTACGAGCAGTACTTC
D: TRBD1; J: TRBJ2-2; V: TRBV6-1; length: 15; size: -; CDR3: CASSEVQGRTGELFF; DNA: TGTGCCAGCAGTGAAGTACAGGGGAGAACCGGGGAGCTGTTTTTT
D: -; J: TRBJ1-5; V: TRBV19; length: 16; size: -; CDR3: CASRGSGNGRNQPQHF; DNA: TGTGCCAGTAGGGGGTCGGGGAACGGGCGGAATCAGCCCCAGCATTTT
D: -; J: TRBJ1-3; V: TRBV9; length: 16; size: once; CDR3: CASSSRGGLSGNTIYF; DNA: TGTGCCAGCAGCTCCCGTGGGGGCCTCTCTGGAAACACCATATATTTT
D: TRBD1; J: TRBJ1-1; V: TRBV18; length: 14; size: few; CDR3: CASSPDRGRTEAFF; DNA: TGTGCCAGCTCACCGGACAGGGGGAGGACTGAAGCTTTCTTT
D: -; J: TRBJ1-5; V: TRBV5-4; length: 15; size: -; CDR3: CASTSGGGSNRPQHF; DNA: TGTGCCAGCACCTCCGGAGGTGGTTCGAATCGGCCCCAGCATTTT
D: TRBD1; J: TRBJ1-2; V: TRBV5-4; length: 14; size: -; CDR3: CASSTGQSNYGYTF; DNA: TGTGCCAGCAGCACGGGACAGAGTAACTATGGCTACACCTTC
D: -; J: TRBJ2-1; V: TRBV10-3; length: 16; size: few; CDR3: CAISGGEGLRYNEQFF; DNA: TGTGCCATCAGCGGCGGCGAGGGTTTGCGCTACAATGAGCAGTTCTTC
D: -; J: TRBJ1-1; V: TRBV11-3; length: 13; size: few; CDR3: CASSLRENTEAFF; DNA: TGTGCCAGCAGCTTACGAGAGAACACTGAAGCTTTCTTT
D: -; J: TRBJ1-2; V: TRBV27; length: 13; size: -; CDR3: CASSEQGSYGYTF; DNA: TGTGCCAGCAGTGAGCAGGGTAGCTATGGCTACACCTTC
D: -; J: TRBJ1-4; V: TRBV2; length: 16; size: once; CDR3: CASSESPPGTNEKLFF; DNA: TGTGCCAGCAGTGAATCCCCCCCAGGAACTAATGAAAAACTGTTTTTT
D: TRBD2; J: TRBJ2-1; V: TRBV6-5; length: 15; size: -; CDR3: CASSYRGRADYEQFF; DNA: TGTGCCAGCAGTTACCGTGGGAGGGCGGACTATGAGCAGTTCTTC
D: -; J: TRBJ2-7; V: TRBV21-1; length: 15; size: once; CDR3: CASSKPSDREDEQYF; DNA: TGTGCCAGCAGCAAACCCAGCGACAGGGAAGACGAGCAGTACTTC
D: -; J: TRBJ1-4; V: TRBV7-9; length: 17; size: -; CDR3: CASSGGGHLATNEKLFF; DNA: TGTGCCAGCAGCGGGGGGGGACACCTAGCAACTAATGAAAAACTGTTTTTT
D: TRBD2; J: TRBJ2-1; V: TRBV7-9; length: 15; size: few; CDR3: CASSVTGGAGNEQFF; DNA: TGTGCCAGCAGCGTAACGGGGGGGGCCGGCAATGAGCAGTTCTTC
D: -; J: TRBJ2-7; V: TRBV5-1; length: 15; size: -; CDR3: CASSLGGASSYEQYF; DNA: TGCGCCAGCAGCTTGGGTGGGGCAAGCTCCTACGAGCAGTACTTC
D: -; J: TRBJ2-2; V: TRBV2; length: 20; size: -; CDR3: CASSPHTSGGGVYRTGELFF; DNA: TGTGCCAGCAGTCCCCATACCTCGGGCGGGGGCGTCTATAGAACCGGGGAGCTGTTTTTT
D: TRBD1; J: TRBJ1-2; V: TRBV5-4; length: 16; size: -; CDR3: CASSLGGTAAFYGYTF; DNA: TGTGCCAGCAGCCTTGGGGGGACAGCCGCTTTCTATGGCTACACCTTC
D: TRBD1; J: TRBJ1-1; V: TRBV7-2; length: 14; size: -; CDR3: CASSYRGGGTEAFF; DNA: TGTGCCAGCAGCTACAGGGGAGGTGGCACTGAAGCTTTCTTT
D: -; J: TRBJ1-1; V: TRBV30; length: 13; size: -; CDR3: CAWSGLSGTEAFF; DNA: TGTGCCTGGAGTGGTCTATCGGGCACTGAAGCTTTCTTT
D: TRBD1; J: TRBJ1-5; V: TRBV4-3; length: 18; size: -; CDR3: CASSQVLTGGSTSQPQHF; DNA: TGCGCCAGCAGCCAAGTTTTGACAGGGGGCTCGACGTCTCAGCCCCAGCATTTT
D: TRBD2; J: TRBJ2-7; V: TRBV11-2; length: 15; size: -; CDR3: CASSTLAGGTYEQYF; DNA: TGTGCCAGCAGCACGCTAGCGGGGGGTACCTACGAGCAGTACTTC
D: -; J: TRBJ1-2; V: TRBV7-2; length: 16; size: once; CDR3: CASSLVGNPGRSGYTF; DNA: TGTGCCAGCAGCTTAGTCGGAAACCCAGGCAGGTCTGGCTACACCTTC
D: TRBD2; J: TRBJ2-1; V: TRBV13; length: 16; size: -; CDR3: CASSSPGGSSYNEQFF; DNA: TGTGCCAGCAGCTCCCCGGGAGGTAGCTCCTACAATGAGCAGTTCTTC
D: -; J: TRBJ1-1; V: TRBV4-2; length: 13; size: -; CDR3: CASSQDRPGEAFF; DNA: TGTGCCAGCAGCCAAGATCGGCCAGGCGAAGCTTTCTTT
D: TRBD1; J: TRBJ2-7; V: TRBV6-1; length: 15; size: -; CDR3: CASSHTGGPSYEQYF; DNA: TGTGCCAGCAGCCATACAGGGGGGCCCTCCTACGAGCAGTACTTC
D: -; J: TRBJ1-5; V: TRBV6-6; length: 14; size: -; CDR3: CASSRRDSNQPQHF; DNA: TGTGCCAGCAGTCGCCGGGATAGCAATCAGCCCCAGCATTTT
D: TRBD2; J: TRBJ2-7; V: TRBV4-1; length: 17; size: -; CDR3: CASSPGTSGVLSYEQYF; DNA: TGCGCCAGCAGCCCGGGGACTAGCGGGGTCCTCTCCTACGAGCAGTACTTC
D: -; J: TRBJ2-2; V: TRBV9; length: 16; size: -; CDR3: CASSVQVSGQTGELFF; DNA: TGTGCCAGCAGCGTCCAGGTGTCAGGGCAAACCGGGGAGCTGTTTTTT
D: -; J: TRBJ2-3; V: TRBV19; length: 14; size: -; CDR3: CASSLRLPQDTQYF; DNA: TGTGCCAGTAGTCTCAGACTACCCCAAGATACGCAGTATTTT
D: TRBD1; J: TRBJ2-1; V: TRBV5-1; length: 14; size: -; CDR3: CASRSRPQGDEQFF; DNA: TGCGCCAGCAGGTCCCGTCCCCAGGGGGATGAGCAGTTCTTC
D: TRBD1; J: TRBJ1-2; V: TRBV6-5; length: 13; size: -; CDR3: CASSYDRDYGYTF; DNA: TGTGCCAGCAGCTACGACAGGGACTATGGCTACACCTTC
D: TRBD1; J: TRBJ2-1; V: TRBV4-3; length: 17; size: -; CDR3: CASSRGGTGGNYNEQFF; DNA: TGCGCCAGCAGCCGAGGCGGGACAGGGGGGAATTACAATGAGCAGTTCTTC
D: TRBD1; J: TRBJ1-3; V: TRBV11-2; length: 14; size: -; CDR3: CASSQGGSGNTIYF; DNA: TGTGCCAGCAGCCAGGGGGGTTCTGGAAACACCATATATTTT
D: TRBD1; J: TRBJ1-4; V: TRBV5-1; length: 14; size: -; CDR3: CASRTSGGREKLFF; DNA: TGCGCCAGCCGCACTTCAGGGGGCAGGGAAAAACTGTTTTTT
D: TRBD1; J: TRBJ2-2; V: TRBV7-9; length: 16; size: -; CDR3: CASRARDRGLGGELFF; DNA: TGTGCCAGCAGAGCCCGGGACAGGGGGCTGGGCGGGGAGCTGTTTTTT
D: TRBD1; J: TRBJ2-7; V: TRBV6-6; length: 16; size: -; CDR3: CASSAPNRGLPYEQYF; DNA: TGTGCCAGCAGTGCGCCGAACAGGGGTCTTCCCTACGAGCAGTACTTC
D: -; J: TRBJ2-7; V: TRBV6-1; length: 15; size: once; CDR3: CASSERQGSSYEQYF; DNA: TGTGCCAGCAGTGAACGGCAGGGGAGCTCCTACGAGCAGTACTTC
D: -; J: TRBJ1-1; V: TRBV25-1; length: 13; size: -; CDR3: CASSVTGRTEAFF; DNA: TGTGCCAGCAGTGTAACGGGAAGAACTGAAGCTTTCTTT
D: -; J: TRBJ1-1; V: TRBV7-3; length: 13; size: -; CDR3: CASRQALGTEAFF; DNA: TGTGCCAGCAGACAGGCACTTGGCACTGAAGCTTTCTTT
D: -; J: TRBJ1-4; V: TRBV27; length: 13; size: -; CDR3: CASSLQGNEKLFF; DNA: TGTGCCAGCAGTTTACAGGGGAATGAAAAACTGTTTTTT
D: -; J: TRBJ1-2; V: TRBV9; length: 16; size: few; CDR3: CASSGWGGRGNYGYTF; DNA: TGTGCCAGCAGCGGATGGGGTGGCAGGGGAAACTATGGCTACACCTTC
D: TRBD1; J: TRBJ2-2; V: TRBV18; length: 17; size: -; CDR3: CASSPRDRLANTGELFF; DNA: TGTGCCAGCTCACCAAGGGACAGGCTGGCGAACACCGGGGAGCTGTTTTTT
D: -; J: TRBJ1-5; V: TRBV7-3; length: 14; size: -; CDR3: CASSSDRRNQPQHF; DNA: TGTGCCAGCAGTTCAGACAGACGCAACCAGCCCCAGCATTTT